This T cell receptor (beta chain) was profiled in a study of identical twins. Regarding this clonotype: Its antigen is undetermined.

Findings and limits, study-wide: Interpretation of the results relied on cross-sectional statistical analysis and not on following the same donors.

It was template switching that added a universal primer site, and there were unique molecular identifiers on the cDNA. Using its own MiXCR run on the 5' RACE reads, TCRdb lists one record per CDR3 protein. Among 1,800,000 or so distinct CDR3 sequences listed, around 33% were seen once. The V and J ends lost 5 bases and 2 bases, in that order; junction bases with no gene match: 11. The V gene's germline CDR1 is MNHEY and CDR2 SVGEGT. The CDR3 is made up of 17 amino acids. V is TRBV6-2 or TRBV6-3 and J is TRBJ1-5, with TRBD1 identical over 8 bases. Source material: cord blood. The receptor was isolated from a newborn girl in good health. As DNA, the CDR3 is TGTGCCAGCAGTGTAGGACAGGGCCTTTTCGGCAATCAGCCCCAGCATTTT. Amino acid sequence: CASSVGQGLFGNQPQHF.